This T cell receptor (beta chain) was identified in a study of glioma-infiltrating T cells. Remarks on this clonotype: Its antigen remains unknown.

The study's findings and limits: Tissue and blood shared very few CDR3 sequences. Non-neoplastic patients had below-expected tissue-blood divergence, while all gliomas exceeded expectation.

The iRepertoire nested amplicon-rescue multiplex PCR amplified TCR alpha and beta CDR3s from RNA. TCRdb analysed the multiplex PCR reads with MiXCR anew, one entry per CDR3 protein. The sample records under 150,000 distinct CDR3 sequences, 30% to 40% being singletons. Trimming removed 2 bases from V and 3 bases from J, with 4 bases in between. This CDR3 contains 12 residues. From germline, CDR1 is ENHRY and CDR2 SYGVKD. Sequenced input: glioma tissue, nonneoplastic brain tissue, or PBMCs (not recorded which). The TCR comes from a human donor with low-grade glioma or glioblastoma, undergoing nonglioma brain surgery, or in good health (not recorded which). The chain couples TRBV10-3 to TRBJ1-1; no clear D gene. This chain's CDR3 is CAISERDTEAFF. The CDR3 DNA follows: TGTGCCATCAGTGAGAGAGACACTGAAGCTTTCTTT.